The sequence of this T cell receptor beta chain was determined in a study of blood T cell repertoires in COVID-19. Study overall: COVID-19 samples from acute and convalescent phases originated in the United States, Italy and Spain. From T cells, B-cell-depleted T cells, or PBMCs came the material, which was cDNA or gDNA.

Germline CDR1 and CDR2: MNHNY and SVGAGI (reference sequence). V was clipped by 6 bases and J by 7 bases; unmatched bases: 8. This CDR3 comprises 14 residues. In the authors' workflow: It was from reference gene primer amplification that nucleated cell counts were estimated. The data were produced by immunoSEQ multiplex PCR, yet TCRdb's version contains in-frame clones alone and is incomplete. V and J calls and clone size follow that table, whereas D and trimming were derived from the DNA. The profile covers 95,000 to 150,000 clones, with around four fifths appearing a single time and under 6% taken by the ten largest.

The receptor's source is an elderly man with active or convalescent COVID-19. V gene TRBV6-6 combines with J gene TRBJ2-1; TRBD1 aligns across 8 bases. Material: peripheral blood. CDR3 nucleotide sequence: TGTGCCAGCAGGATTACAGGGGGTTCTAATGAGCAGTTCTTC. This encodes CASRITGGSNEQFF.